This T cell receptor beta chain was recovered during a study of vaccination effects on CD4 cells after COVID-19. Study-wide points: Relatively few convalescent patients took part in the study, which had no early post-infection timepoints.

The germline gives CDR1 LNHDA, CDR2 SQIVND (reference sequence). The germline V and J ends were trimmed by 5 bases and 3 bases, with 4 bases remaining between them. The CDR3 is made up of 12 amino acids. Viral peptide pools were used in the ViraFEST assay to expand antigen-specific CD4+ T cells, and sequencing came afterward. Subsequent to a culture period of 10 days, CD4+ T cells were isolated. Of the BNT162b2 and mRNA-1273 vaccines, participants received two doses of one or the other. Only in-frame clones appear in the TCRdb table, and some are missing; sequencing was by immunoSEQ multiplex PCR. The sample contains around 67,000 clones, over 70% of which appear only once. Remarks on this clone: Its antigen is unidentified.

This sequence originates from a human donor who received a COVID-19 vaccine. This chain joins TRBV19 and TRBJ2-2; no firm D call. The sequenced sample was CD4+ T cells from PBMCs cultured with HCoV-229E spike peptides, obtained after COVID-19 vaccination. The CDR3 is CASSSHTGELFF. The CDR3 DNA follows: TGTGCCAGTAGTTCTCACACCGGGGAGCTGTTTTTT.